This T cell receptor (beta chain) is drawn from a study of Graves' ophthalmopathy and Graves' hyperthyroidism. Many counts were recorded for this clonotype. RNA transcripts served as template for amplifying TCR beta CDR3 sequences. The library came from an HTBI-primed first-round RT-PCR and a second-round multiplex PCR. TCRdb analysed the multiplex PCR reads with MiXCR anew, one entry per CDR3 protein. The data contain a few hundred thousand distinct CDR3 sequences, 15% of them singletons. The TCR was taken from a woman aged 18-30 years with stable Graves' hyperthyroidism. Sequencing input: peripheral blood.

The CDR3 DNA reads TGTGCCACCAGTGACCAGGAGGGGGGACTTAGCTCTGGAAACACCATATATTTT. It translates to CATSDQEGGLSSGNTIYF. The rearrangement joins TRBV24-1 to TRBJ1-3, with D possibly being TRBD1 (6 bases). Trimming shortened V by 4 bases and J by 0 bases, and 18 bases separated the two germline ends. Looked up from germline, CDR1 is KGHDR and CDR2 is SFDVKD. The CDR3 contains 18 residues.